Shown below are 32 T cell receptor beta chains from a single sample sequenced in a study of blood T cell repertoires in COVID-19. The repertoire was sequenced with immunoSEQ multiplex PCR; TCRdb's copy has only in-frame clones and lacks some. The sample gives 400,000 to 550,000 clones, around 89% of which show up once; roughly 4% is in the top ten. The source material was peripheral blood. The origin of the receptors is a woman younger than 45 with acute or convalescent COVID-19.

This chain uses TRBV28 with TRBJ1-1; 8 nucleotides line up with TRBD1. Germline assignment: CDR1 MDHEN and CDR2 SYDVKM. Trimming at V came to 6 bases and at J to 12 bases, leaving 30 bases not matched to a gene. The CDR3 loop spans 19 amino acids. The CDR3 coding sequence is TGTGCCAGCAGCCCCAAACCGGGACAGGCCGTTCGGGTGCGTCTTCTGTCTTTCTTT. Amino acids: CASSPKPGQAVRVRLLSFF. The whole variable domain, filled in from reference TRBV28 and TRBJ1-1, reads DVKVTQSSRYLVKRTGEKVFLECVQDMDHENMFWYRQDPGLGLRLIYFSYDVKMKEKGDIPEGYSVSREKKERFSLILESASTNQTSMYLCASSPKPGQAVRVRLLSFFGQGTRLTVV.

The CDR3 spells CASSETQGQLSSSGNTIYF. CDR3 coding DNA: TGTGCCAGCAGTGAAACCCAGGGCCAGCTATCCTCCTCTGGAAACACCATATATTTT. The chain links TRBV2 to TRBJ1-3; a possible D gene is TRBD1 (5 bases). The CDR3 is 19 residues long. Germline V gene data show CDR1 as SNHLY and CDR2 as FYNNEI. With 2 bases removed from V and 0 bases from J, the gap between germline ends came to 20 bases. Variable domain in full (rest from reference TRBV2 and TRBJ1-3): EPEVTQTPSHQVTQMGQEVILRCVPISNHLYFYWYRQILGQKVEFLVSFYNNEISEKSEIFDDQFSVERPDGSNFTLKIRSTKLEDSAMYFCASSETQGQLSSSGNTIYFGEGSWLTVV.

The chain is built from TRBV7-6 and TRBJ2-1; 10 bases map to TRBD1. The germline V gene has CDR1 SGHVS and CDR2 FNYEAQ. The CDR3 extends over 17 amino acids. After removal of 4 bases from V and 5 bases from J, the junction contained 11 bases not matched to a gene. The CDR3 spells CASSSYAGTGANNEQFF. The CDR3, as DNA: TGTGCCAGCAGCTCCTACGCCGGGACAGGGGCCAACAATGAGCAGTTCTTC.

This rearrangement joins TRBV30 to TRBJ2-5, with 11 bases fitting TRBD2. J was trimmed by 4 bases and V by 2 bases; bases with no gene match: 6. The CDR3 is 15 amino acids. CDR1 and CDR2 (germline): GTSNPN, SVGIG (reference sequence). The CDR3 reads CAWSRLAGGGETQYF. The DNA of the CDR3 is TGTGCCTGGAGTCGGCTAGCGGGGGGAGGAGAGACCCAGTACTTC.

V usage is TRBV9 and J usage is TRBJ2-7; 8 bases fit TRBD1. In germline, CDR1 is SGDLS, CDR2 YYNGEE. The CDR3 spans 15 residues. V shed 4 bases and J 4 bases; nucleotides not matched to a gene: 10. The CDR3 protein is CASSPQDRVPYEQYF. CDR3 DNA: TGTGCCAGCAGCCCCCAGGACAGGGTACCGTACGAGCAGTACTTC.

The chain has TRBV6-5 and TRBJ1-6; TRBD1 is a possible D gene (5 bases). The CDR3 has 14 amino acids. CDR1 MNHEY and CDR2 SVGAGI come from the germline V gene. Trimming took off 6 bases at V and 7 bases at J, with 13 bases between the two ends. The CDR3 loop is CASRRDLVNSPLHF. CDR3 DNA sequence: TGTGCCAGCAGGCGGGACTTGGTAAATTCACCCCTCCACTTT.

The chain is built from TRBV5-4 and TRBJ1-1, with D possibly TRBD1 on 5 matching bases. This CDR3 contains 15 residues. V was pared by 4 bases and J by 3 bases, with 16 bases between. Germline CDR1 is SGHNT and CDR2 is YYREEE (reference sequence). This CDR3 is CASSRYQGGDTEAFF. The CDR3 nucleotides read TGTGCCAGCAGCAGGTACCAGGGAGGGGACACTGAAGCTTTCTTT.

This chain joins TRBV27 and TRBJ2-7, with a weak D call TRBD1 (6 bases). Germline V lookup: CDR1 MNHEY, CDR2 SMNVEV (reference sequence). Trimming took off 3 bases at V and 2 bases at J, with 11 bases between the two ends. CDR3 length equals 14 residues. The CDR3 region is CASSFLQGTYEQYF. The CDR3 DNA reads TGTGCCAGCAGTTTTCTCCAGGGGACCTACGAGCAGTACTTC.

The CDR3 coding sequence is TGTGCCGCCCAGGATTGGAACACCGGGGAGCTGTTTTTT. Translated, it gives CAAQDWNTGELFF. The rearrangement joins TRBV5-4 to TRBJ2-2; D uncertain. Germline loops: CDR1 SGHNT, CDR2 YYREEE (reference sequence). V lost 10 bases and J lost 1, with 11 bases in between. The CDR3 sequence is 13 residues long.

This chain uses TRBV7-9 with TRBJ2-5; TRBD1 is a possible D gene (6 bases). The CDR3 is made up of 15 amino acids. The germline gives CDR1 SEHNR, CDR2 FQNEAQ (reference sequence). Trimming removed 0 bases from V and 5 bases from J, with 13 bases in between. The CDR3, as DNA: TGTGCCAGCAGCTTAGCTCCACAGGGATCGGAGACCCAGTACTTC. Translating it yields CASSLAPQGSETQYF.

The V and J genes are TRBV2 and TRBJ1-2, with 7 bases matching TRBD1. Germline assignment: CDR1 SNHLY and CDR2 FYNNEI. J gave up 8 bases and V 7 bases, and 7 bases lay outside the gene matches. This CDR3 is 12 amino acids long. DNA of the CDR3: TGTGCCAGCATCCCCAGGGGGGCCGGCTACACCTTC. Amino acid sequence: CASIPRGAGYTF.

The rearrangement links TRBV2 to TRBJ1-1; TRBD1 might be the D (6 bases). Germline V CDR1 and CDR2: SNHLY, FYNNEI. Trimming stripped 7 bases from V and 1 base from J, with 10 bases between. The CDR3 length is 13 residues. For the CDR3, the DNA is TGTGCCAGCACAGGCAGGGGGAACACTGAAGCTTTCTTT. This encodes CASTGRGNTEAFF.

The chain combines TRBV4-1 with TRBJ1-5; the D is unclear. The germline V gene has CDR1 MGHRA and CDR2 YSYEKL. The CDR3 consists of 15 residues. V was clipped by 0 bases and J by 4 bases, with 10 bases between them. CDR3 nucleotide sequence: TGCGCCAGCAGCCAAGATGGCGGGATAAATCAGCCCCAGCATTTT. Translated, it gives CASSQDGGINQPQHF.

Points on this clone: Other DNA sequences within the sample encode an identical CDR3. The CDR3 region has the DNA TGTGCCAGCAGCCAACTAGCGGGGGGGCTCAATGAGCAGTTCTTC. It encodes CASSQLAGGLNEQFF. The rearrangement joins TRBV3-1 (or the pseudogene TRBV3-2) to TRBJ2-1, with 12 bases fitting TRBD2. The CDR3 runs 15 residues. V was clipped by 2 bases and J by 6 bases; unmatched bases: 2. Germline CDR1 LGHDT, CDR2 YNNKEL (reference sequence).

This clone is a singleton in its sample. The rearrangement links TRBV15 to TRBJ2-2; 9 bases map to TRBD1. V dropped 0 bases and J dropped 4; count of bases not matched to a gene: 6. The germline V gene has CDR1 LNHNV and CDR2 YYDKDF (reference sequence). This CDR3 spans 17 amino acids. The CDR3 DNA sequence: TGTGCCACCAGCAGAGATTTGGGGACAGGGAGCACCGGGGAGCTGTTTTTT. This codes for CATSRDLGTGSTGELFF.

This rearrangement joins TRBV7-9 to TRBJ1-3; a weak D match, TRBD1 (6 bases). The germline V gene has CDR1 SEHNR and CDR2 FQNEAQ (reference sequence). V gave up 5 bases and J gave up 0 bases, with 20 bases separating them. The CDR3 is 18 residues long. CDR3 nucleotide sequence: TGTGCCAGCAGCCCCTATCTTCCCAGGGGAAACTCTGGAAACACCATATATTTT. It is translated as CASSPYLPRGNSGNTIYF.

A remark on this clone: The same CDR3 can be traced to other DNA sequences in this sample. The V call is TRBV18, the J call TRBJ1-5; no clear D gene. This CDR3 has 13 residues. In germline, CDR1 is KGHSH, CDR2 LQKENI. Trimming removed 3 bases from V and 4 bases from J, with 7 bases in between. In DNA, the CDR3 is TGTGCCAGCTCACCGGAGGGAAATCAGCCCCAGCATTTT. Amino acids: CASSPEGNQPQHF.

The gene calls are TRBV7-3 and TRBJ2-2; D gene ambiguous. CDR1 and CDR2 from the germline V gene are SGHTA and FQGTGA. V was clipped by 2 bases and J by 5 bases, with 6 bases between them. This CDR3 comprises 13 residues. The CDR3 DNA reads TGTGCCAGCAGCTTATTTCCAACCGGGGAGCTGTTTTTT. This encodes CASSLFPTGELFF.

This clone was counted a few times. The chain is built from TRBV7-9 and TRBJ1-2; D is ambiguous. V was clipped by 4 bases and J by 5 bases, with 17 bases between them. This CDR3 region has 15 residues. Per the germline V gene, CDR1 is SEHNR and CDR2 is FQNEAQ (reference sequence). The CDR3 is CASSSASGTRYGYTF. The CDR3 DNA is TGTGCCAGCAGCTCCGCCAGCGGAACTCGGTATGGCTACACCTTC.

The gene calls are TRBV5-4 and TRBJ2-1, with 8 bases that match TRBD1. Germline loops: CDR1 SGHNT, CDR2 YYREEE (reference sequence). With V trimmed by 4 bases and J by 4 bases, 7 bases remained unmatched. CDR3 size: 15 residues. DNA for the CDR3: TGTGCCAGCAGCCGCGGACAGGGAGGATACAATGAGCAGTTCTTC. As protein: CASSRGQGGYNEQFF.

The chain carries TRBV5-1 and TRBJ2-7; tentatively, D is TRBD2 (5 bases). Germline CDR1 is SGHRS and CDR2 is YFSETQ. CDR3 size: 12 residues. V shed 8 bases and J shed 3 bases, with 12 bases lying between them. Here the CDR3 reads CARNRADYEQYF. As DNA, the CDR3 is TGCGCCAGAAACAGAGCGGACTACGAGCAGTACTTC.

The rearrangement uses TRBV5-6 and TRBJ1-2, with TRBD1 identical over 7 bases. Germline V gene lookup returns CDR1 SGHDT and CDR2 YYEEEE. After removal of 4 bases from V and 4 bases from J, the junction contained 13 bases not matched to a gene. This CDR3 contains 16 residues. The CDR3 loop reads CASSVKTGVRGYGYTF. In DNA form, the CDR3 reads TGTGCCAGCAGCGTGAAAACAGGGGTTCGAGGCTATGGCTACACCTTC.

This chain connects TRBV7-8 to TRBJ1-5; D gene ambiguous. The germline CDR1 and CDR2 sequences are SGHVS and FQNEAQ. This CDR3 spans 13 amino acids. The germline V and J ends were trimmed by 3 bases and 7 bases, with 10 bases remaining between them. CDR3 in amino acids: CASSFEGGQPQHF. The CDR3 bases are TGTGCCAGCAGCTTTGAGGGTGGCCAGCCCCAGCATTTT.

V gene TRBV7-2 combines with J gene TRBJ2-2; the match to TRBD2 covers 7 bases. Trimming removed 1 base from V and 3 bases from J; junction bases left unmatched: 8. CDR1 SGHTA and CDR2 FQGNSA come from the germline V gene. The CDR3 runs to 17 residues. As DNA, the CDR3 is TGTGCCAGCAGCTTAGATTGGACTAGAAGCGACACCGGGGAGCTGTTTTTT. Translation: CASSLDWTRSDTGELFF.

The chain is built from TRBV4-1 and TRBJ2-3, with a weak D call TRBD2 (5 bases). Germline values: CDR1 MGHRA, CDR2 YSYEKL. This CDR3 spans 17 amino acids. V lost 3 bases and J lost 3, with 19 bases in between. In DNA form, the CDR3 reads TGCGCCAGCAGCCACCCCAGCCCCGGGGTTCGGACAGATACGCAGTATTTT. This encodes CASSHPSPGVRTDTQYF.

The rearrangement uses TRBV2 and TRBJ2-7; D ambiguous. Per the germline V gene, CDR1 is SNHLY and CDR2 is FYNNEI. The CDR3 has 10 residues. V was trimmed by 6 bases and J by 3 bases, leaving 3 bases between them. The CDR3: CASSNYEQYF. In DNA, the CDR3 is TGTGCCAGCAGCAACTACGAGCAGTACTTC.

This sequence joins TRBV7-3 and TRBJ2-7, with 7 bases identical to TRBD1. This CDR3 has 16 amino acids. Germline V lookup: CDR1 SGHTA, CDR2 FQGTGA. After removal of 5 bases from V and 4 bases from J, the junction contained 14 bases not matched to a gene. The CDR3 DNA reads as TGTGCCAGCAGCAAGATTAAACCGGGACAGCTATACGAGCAGTACTTC. Its protein product is CASSKIKPGQLYEQYF. Full variable domain (missing parts from reference TRBV7-3 and TRBJ2-7): GAGVSQTPSNKVTEKGKYVELRCDPISGHTALYWYRQSLGQGPEFLIYFQGTGAADDSGLPNDRFFAVRPEGSVSTLKIQRTERGDSAVYLCASSKIKPGQLYEQYFGPGTRLTVT.

The gene calls are TRBV10-3 and TRBJ2-7; possibly TRBD1 for D (6 bases). The V gene's germline CDR1 is ENHRY and CDR2 SYGVKD. V was trimmed by 5 bases and J by 0 bases, leaving 14 bases between them. The length of the CDR3 is 15 residues. In nucleotides, the CDR3 is TGTGCCATCAGTAACAGGGAGATGAGCTCCTACGAGCAGTACTTC. Its translation: CAISNREMSSYEQYF.

This clone has more than one count but fewer than ten. This chain links TRBV27 with TRBJ1-2; 7 bases are shared with TRBD1. The V and J ends lost 3 bases and 7 bases, in that order; junction bases with no gene match: 5. The CDR3 has 13 amino acids. CDR1 is MNHEY, CDR2 SMNVEV, per germline (reference sequence). CDR3 loop: CASSFVQGSGYTF. DNA of the CDR3: TGTGCCAGCAGTTTTGTACAGGGGAGTGGCTACACCTTC.

This clone occurred a few times. The rearrangement joins TRBV5-1 to TRBJ1-4; tentative D call: TRBD1 (5 bases). Deletions cut 3 bases from V and 8 bases from J, with 14 bases between. CDR1 and CDR2 from the germline V gene are SGHRS and YFSETQ. CDR3 length: 14 amino acids. The CDR3 here is CASSSAPEGEKLFF. For the CDR3, the DNA is TGCGCCAGCAGCTCGGCCCCGGAGGGGGAAAAACTGTTTTTT. Full variable domain (outside the CDR3, taken from reference TRBV5-1 and TRBJ1-4): KAGVTQTPRYLIKTRGQQVTLSCSPISGHRSVSWYQQTPGQGLQFLFEYFSETQRNKGNFPGRFSGRQFSNSRSEMNVSTLELGDSALYLCASSSAPEGEKLFFGSGTQLSVL.

CDR3: CASSQARRAGYTF. The CDR3 bases are TGTGCCAGCAGCCAAGCAAGGAGGGCTGGCTACACCTTC. The rearrangement links TRBV3-1 (or the pseudogene TRBV3-2) to TRBJ1-2, with D unclear. The V end was cut by 1 base, the J end by 7 bases, with 10 bases between. This CDR3 is 13 amino acids long. Germline loops: CDR1 LGHDT, CDR2 YNNKEL (reference sequence).

The gene calls are TRBV10-3 and TRBJ2-1, with 7 bases fitting TRBD1. The V segment lost 10 bases and the J segment 6 bases; nucleotides outside the gene matches: 9. Germline CDR1 is ENHRY and CDR2 is SYGVKD. This CDR3 contains 13 residues. The CDR3 reads CATQGDIVNEQFF. CDR3 bases: TGTGCCACCCAGGGGGACATAGTCAATGAGCAGTTCTTC.